The clone carrying this TCR beta chain was observed a single time. TCRdb's copy holds only in-frame clones and misses some; the assay was immunoSEQ multiplex PCR. The sample holds hundreds of thousands of clones, roughly 86% seen once. This entry comes from a study of blood T cell repertoires in COVID-19. Germline V CDR1 and CDR2: SGHNT, YYREEE (reference sequence). V was clipped by 0 bases and J by 1 base, with 4 bases between them. The CDR3 length is 13 residues. This receptor was identified in a young woman with acute COVID-19. Sequencing input: PBMCs or T cells enriched from blood (not recorded which). The chain uses TRBV5-4 and TRBJ1-2; D remains unclear. CDR3 region: CASSLAVNYGYTF. CDR3 nucleotide sequence: TGTGCCAGCAGCTTGGCAGTTAACTATGGCTACACCTTC.